Listed below are T cell receptor beta chains from one sample, sequenced in a study of blood T cells in healthy people across ages. TCRdb ran MiXCR on the 5' RACE reads and lists one entry per CDR3 protein. The table has roughly 680,000 distinct CDR3 sequences, more than 40% seen once. The sample consisted of blood. These receptors were obtained from a woman aged 55-69 years in good health. CDR3s leave out the opening cysteine and the closing phenylalanine or tryptophan. The order of the fields is J gene, V gene, CDR3 length, CDR3 protein.

J: TRBJ2-5; V: TRBV28; length: 10; CDR3: ASRGRGETQY
J: TRBJ2-5; V: TRBV20-1; length: 12; CDR3: SVRRRTGQETQY
J: TRBJ1-1; V: TRBV20-1; length: 13; CDR3: SAPDRGGGNTEAF
J: TRBJ2-7; V: TRBV14; length: 10; CDR3: ASSRTRQEQY
J: TRBJ2-3; V: TRBV7-9; length: 10; CDR3: ASSLLSMTQY
J: TRBJ2-1; V: TRBV15; length: 10; CDR3: ATGSSYNEQF
J: TRBJ2-2; V: TRBV9; length: 12; CDR3: ASSVWGGTGELF
J: TRBJ2-3; V: TRBV12-3/TRBV12-4; length: 13; CDR3: ASARLGALTDTQY
J: TRBJ1-1; V: TRBV5-1; length: 12; CDR3: ASSPLGVNTEAF
J: TRBJ2-1; V: TRBV2; length: 13; CDR3: AIKRGRGFYNEQF
J: TRBJ1-2; V: TRBV18; length: 13; CDR3: ASSLDQRQGYGYT
J: TRBJ2-7; V: TRBV7-2; length: 12; CDR3: ASSLSHDSYEQY
J: TRBJ2-1; V: TRBV6-2/TRBV6-3; length: 16; CDR3: ASSQRLAGGLRFNEQF
J: .; V: TRBV6-2/TRBV6-3; length: 13; CDR3: ASSPPSAKAYEQY
J: TRBJ1-1; V: TRBV15; length: 11; CDR3: ATSREWNTEAF
J: TRBJ2-6; V: TRBV3-1; length: 13; CDR3: ASSQRGSGANVLT
J: TRBJ2-7; V: TRBV20-1; length: 12; CDR3: SARDYSSSYEQY
J: TRBJ2-1; V: TRBV24-1; length: 11; CDR3: ATSGQSYNEQF
J: TRBJ2-7; V: TRBV27; length: 14; CDR3: ASSLTGTGFPYEQY
J: TRBJ2-3; V: TRBV4-2; length: 14; CDR3: ASSPRRGTPADTQY
J: TRBJ1-4; V: TRBV29-1; length: 13; CDR3: SVVGGGSTNEKLF
J: TRBJ1-1; V: TRBV9; length: 15; CDR3: ASSVVFSATEGTEAF
J: TRBJ2-3; V: TRBV7-2; length: 13; CDR3: ASSSQGGRTDTQY
J: TRBJ2-7; V: TRBV20-1; length: 9; CDR3: SAVQSYEQY
J: TRBJ2-7; V: TRBV18; length: 13; CDR3: ASSPRDSSTSEQY
J: TRBJ2-2; V: TRBV6-6; length: 11; CDR3: ASSWSDTGELF
J: TRBJ1-2; V: TRBV4-3; length: 15; CDR3: ASSRVGQPKSNYGYT
J: TRBJ1-2; V: TRBV20-1; length: 12; CDR3: SARDLQGGDGYT
J: .; V: TRBV6-2/TRBV6-3; length: 12; CDR3: ASIRDATYNEQY
J: TRBJ2-2; V: TRBV27; length: 12; CDR3: ASRRVAITGELF
J: TRBJ2-3; V: TRBV4-2; length: 12; CDR3: ASSQASEEDTQY
J: TRBJ2-1; V: TRBV29-1; length: 10; CDR3: SVDSRGDEQF
J: .; V: TRBV7-2; length: 13; CDR3: ASSFQGGGQETQY
J: TRBJ1-2; V: TRBV29-1; length: 11; CDR3: SVGGGPRGGYT
J: TRBJ2-3; V: TRBV2; length: 11; CDR3: ASNGVPIDTQY
J: TRBJ2-3; V: TRBV29-1; length: 10; CDR3: SVGGGTDTQY
J: TRBJ1-2; V: TRBV7-2; length: 13; CDR3: ASSSPRTGEYGYT
J: TRBJ2-3; V: TRBV7-2; length: 11; CDR3: ASNYQGTDTQY
J: TRBJ2-7; V: TRBV20-1; length: 11; CDR3: SARQAGVHEQY
J: TRBJ1-6; V: TRBV5-1; length: 13; CDR3: ASRGTTGDNSPLH
J: TRBJ1-6; V: TRBV6-6; length: 13; CDR3: ASSYGQTYNSPLH
J: TRBJ2-7; V: TRBV5-6; length: 12; CDR3: ASSLDRATYEQY
J: .; V: TRBV11-1; length: 16; CDR3: ASSLSSRRGIVKNIQY
J: TRBJ1-1; V: TRBV2; length: 11; CDR3: ASSSEGGTEAF
J: .; V: TRBV24-1; length: 11; CDR3: ATSGDGSYEQY
J: TRBJ2-5; V: TRBV6-2/TRBV6-3; length: 17; CDR3: ASSYSSSGRNAHQETQY
J: .; V: TRBV6-2/TRBV6-3; length: 12; CDR3: ASRHSGRGETQY
J: .; V: TRBV24-1; length: 14; CDR3: ATSDVVEGFQGTQY
J: TRBJ2-2; V: TRBV7-8; length: 15; CDR3: ASSLVAGRGRTGELF
J: TRBJ2-7; V: TRBV3-1; length: 13; CDR3: ASSPRQGHTYEQY
J: TRBJ2-1; V: TRBV29-1; length: 14; CDR3: SVESRLAGEIGEQF